This TCR beta chain was identified during a study of human T cells and chemical hapten exposure (TCRdb year 2021). Some background on the complete study: For sensitization, 2% DPC in acetone was applied to an approximately 2 cm by approximately 2 cm area of upper inner arm skin. Throughout the roughly 25-week study period, patients were also given weekly therapeutic DPC doses on the scalp. Patch testing was performed on the upper back with Finn chambers containing 0.01% DPC, and the patch tests were scored after 6 days according to International Contact Dermatitis Research Group standards. The mostly female patient cohort included alopecia areata with under or over 50% scalp involvement, alopecia totalis and alopecia universalis. The libraries were sequenced as a pool, and the TCR yield per sample differed mostly because of small variations in library volumes within the pool. Peripheral blood TCR repertoire changes were tracked in vivo in alopecia patients during primary and secondary sensitization to the hapten diphenylcyclopropenone (DPC). Blood was sampled from patients pre-sensitization (week 0) and at 2, 6 and about 24 weeks after DPC sensitization. Blood for TCR sequencing was provided by twenty-nine alopecia patients at one to four time points (pre-sensitization, 2, 6 and 24 weeks).

The sample's time point label is to be understood as: pre-sensitization, week 0. This specimen's treatment or condition label, interpreted: therapeutic diphenylcyclopropenone sensitization with weekly scalp DPC. Blood at each patch-test visit was drawn before the patch test was applied. Patients were eligible if aged 18 to 70, diagnosed with alopecia and judged suitable for DPC therapy, and pregnant patients were excluded. Total RNA was isolated from unfractionated whole blood collected in Tempus Blood RNA tubes. Libraries were built with RACE. For sequencing, a NextSeq 500 was employed. During library preparation, unique molecular identifiers were attached to individual cDNA molecules so that TCRs could be counted quantitatively and reproducibly. For every blood RNA sample, sequencing covered both the TCR alpha and TCR beta chains. As for the authors' bioinformatics: A median of approximately 100,000 TCRs per sample was observed, with a range of roughly 23,224 to 750,000. The Decombinator software suite was used to annotate V, J and CDR3 in the TCR reads. Every sample was subsampled to the same number of TCRs (28,000) for the PS versus PT1 abundance plots. TCRs were defined as expanded if absent before sensitization and observed at least eight times at the 2-week time point. TCRdb itself trimmed the public reads at Q25 with fastp, ran MiXCR and retained productive beta chains. CDR3 protein duplicates are merged, each entry listing the most common genes and DNA. These V and J calls originate from TCRdb's pipeline instead of the authors' own analysis. The sample yields 350,000 to 400,000 distinct CDR3 sequences; 4.5% to 5.5% were counted once. Of the sample, 2% to 3% falls within the top ten clones.

Trimming costs V 8 bases and J 2 bases, and their ends lie 10 bases apart. In the germline V gene, CDR1 corresponds to MDHEN and CDR2 to SYDVKM. CDR3 length: 12 amino acids, cysteine to phenylalanine. Of all the DNA, just the CDR3 is kept, 36 bases in frame from base 1. What the work shows at the level of the full study, not this receptor alone: After repeated subsampling, the strength of the expansion versus patch-test correlation and the threshold at which it became significant changed. Compared with pre-sensitization or healthy control sets, expanded TCRs formed significantly more large CDR3 similarity clusters, which is consistent with antigen-driven responses. The number of TCRs above 1 in 1000 frequency did not change with DPC sensitization; there was no evidence of global repertoire structure alterations. The number of PT1 expanded TCRs positively correlated with patch test score, significant at thresholds 8, 16 and 32 but not 4. Alopecia, a presumed autoimmune disease, was present in all patients, so the immune response of the patients might differ from that of healthy individuals.

This clonotype was seen repeatedly, ten times or more. The clone's antigen remains unknown. No per-base quality is available; no much larger clone lies one base away. This TCR came from a woman aged 50 to 65 with alopecia areata. Some clones in this sample may be carry-over from other donors' samples. Sequencing was performed on whole blood, taken in connection with sensitization to the hapten diphenylcyclopropenone (DPC). The chain is made from TRBV28 and TRBJ2-7; the D gene is unclear. The DNA sequence is TGTGCCAGCTCGCAGAGTGCCTACGAGCAGTACTTC. Its translation is CASSQSAYEQYF.